This T cell receptor beta chain was retrieved from a study of cytomegalovirus exposure and HLA in healthy donors. Primers included in the PCR were 60 Vbeta and 13 Jbeta primers. This table comes from immunoSEQ multiplex PCR, and its TCRdb copy is limited to in-frame clones, with some not included. Among over 110,000 clones listed, over 75% were seen once. With regard to this clone: As yet, its antigen is unknown.

The CDR3 is 17 residues long. The V gene's germline CDR1 is SEHNR and CDR2 FQNEAQ (reference sequence). V lost 5 bases and J 4 bases, leaving 18 bases between the germline ends. Study results and limitations: Researchers catalogued 160 or so TCR beta chains as cytomegalovirus-associated. In a later analysis, HLA-associated TCR beta chains were more clonally expanded than equally common others.

Healthy bone marrow donors made up the cohort. The material sequenced was PBMCs. This TCR was sampled from a woman aged 50 to 65 in good health and CMV-seropositive. This chain links TRBV7-9 with TRBJ1-6, with a weak D call TRBD1 (6 bases). The CDR3: CASSPQGGQQYNSPLHF. Written as DNA, the CDR3 is TGTGCCAGCAGCCCCCAGGGTGGACAGCAGTATAATTCACCCCTCCACTTT.